This passage covers 12 T cell receptor beta chains from one sample sequenced in a study of blood T cell repertoires in COVID-19. Generated by immunoSEQ multiplex PCR, the TCRdb table keeps only in-frame clones and is missing some. The table records over 45,000 clones, roughly 84% of them present only once. The material sequenced was peripheral blood. These receptors came from a man aged 50 or older with active COVID-19.

The chain joins TRBV6-2 or TRBV6-3 to TRBJ1-5; D is undetermined. CDR3 length equals 13 residues. CDR1 is MNHEY and CDR2 is SVGEGT in the germline V gene. Deletions cut 5 bases from V and 5 bases from J, with 10 bases between. The CDR3 sequence is CASSDPGDQPQHF. The CDR3 DNA is TGTGCCAGCAGTGACCCCGGGGATCAGCCCCAGCATTTT.

The CDR3 DNA reads as TGTGCCGACAGTAGAAACGGGACAGGGGAACCTGGAAACACCATATATTTT. Translating it yields CADSRNGTGEPGNTIYF. This chain joins TRBV27 and TRBJ1-3; 10 nucleotides match TRBD1. This CDR3 is 17 amino acids long. Germline CDR1 MNHEY, CDR2 SMNVEV (reference sequence). With 11 bases clipped from V and 2 bases from J, the junction kept 15 bases outside the gene matches.

The chain uses TRBV28 and TRBJ1-1, with no clear D. Trimming took off 8 bases at V and 1 base at J, with 14 bases between the two ends. CDR3 length: 14 amino acids. Germline V gene data show CDR1 as MDHEN and CDR2 as SYDVKM. In nucleotides, the CDR3 is TGTGCCAGCTTAACCCCGGTCGAGAACACTGAAGCTTTCTTT. This gives the protein CASLTPVENTEAFF.

This chain uses TRBV5-4 with TRBJ2-1, with 14 positions matching TRBD2. Germline loops: CDR1 SGHNT, CDR2 YYREEE (reference sequence). The CDR3 covers 15 residues. The V gene end was trimmed by 3 bases and the J gene end by 6 bases; junction bases not matched to a gene: 2. CDR3 nucleotides: TGTGCCAGCAGCTCCGGACTAGCGGGAGGCAATGAGCAGTTCTTC. Translating it yields CASSSGLAGGNEQFF.

This chain joins TRBV5-6 and TRBJ2-1; 11 positions match TRBD2. This CDR3 is 15 amino acids long. Germline CDR1 reads SGHDT; CDR2 reads YYEEEE. Trimming removed 4 bases from V and 5 bases from J; junction bases left unmatched: 5. The CDR3 loop is CASSRPGLADNEQFF. The CDR3 nucleotides are TGTGCCAGCAGCCGACCGGGACTAGCGGACAATGAGCAGTTCTTC.

The CDR3, as DNA: TGTGCCAGCAGTCCACACGACGAGCAGTACTTC. Protein sequence: CASSPHDEQYF. The chain uses TRBV12-3 or TRBV12-4 and TRBJ2-7, with D unclear. This CDR3 comprises 11 residues. V lost 5 bases to trimming and J lost 5 bases, with 7 bases between them.

J is TRBJ1-2 and V is TRBV6-5; D might be TRBD1 (6 bases). Per germline, CDR1 MNHEY and CDR2 SVGAGI. CDR3 length: 15 amino acids. V shed 0 bases and J shed 7 bases, with 15 bases lying between them. In nucleotides, the CDR3 is TGTGCCAGCAGTTACTCCCCCGGGACACCGCTTGGCTACACCTTC. This translates into CASSYSPGTPLGYTF.

By share of the sample, this clone is medium-sized. The chain joins TRBV5-4 to TRBJ1-2; the match to TRBD1 covers 9 bases. The V segment lost 0 bases and the J segment 4 bases; nucleotides outside the gene matches: 7. Per the germline V gene, CDR1 is SGHNT and CDR2 is YYREEE (reference sequence). The CDR3 has 16 amino acids. The CDR3 protein is CASSLGSGQGSYGYTF. The CDR3 nucleotides read TGTGCCAGCAGCTTGGGTTCGGGACAGGGTTCCTATGGCTACACCTTC.

This clone was picked up one time. J is TRBJ2-7 and V is TRBV4-1; D is unclear. Germline assignment: CDR1 MGHRA and CDR2 YSYEKL. This CDR3 spans 15 amino acids. V dropped 0 bases and J dropped 2 bases, with 11 bases sitting between them. Written as DNA, the CDR3 is TGCGCCAGCAGCCAAGAAGACCGCGGCCCCTACGAGCAGTACTTC. Amino acid sequence: CASSQEDRGPYEQYF.

V is TRBV6-2 or TRBV6-3 and J is TRBJ2-7, with D tentatively TRBD1 (6 bases). Germline CDR1 is MNHEY and CDR2 is SVGEGT. Between the trimmed V and J ends, which lost 0 bases and 5 bases, there was a span of 11 bases. The CDR3 sequence is 14 residues long. The CDR3 region has the DNA TGTGCCAGCAGTTACTCCAGGGGAAGCGACGAGCAGTACTTC. It encodes CASSYSRGSDEQYF.

This sequence joins TRBV10-2 and TRBJ2-7; TRBD1 might be the D (6 bases). Per germline, CDR1 WSHSY and CDR2 SAAADI. This CDR3 spans 12 amino acids. The ends were cut back, 5 bases at V and 5 bases at J, with 10 bases in the middle. As DNA, the CDR3 is TGCGCCAGCAGTTTACAGGGCAACGAGCAGTACTTC. Amino acid sequence: CASSLQGNEQYF.

Comment on this clone: The junction departs from the called germline gene at one end, perhaps through a read error. The rearrangement links TRBV5-1 to TRBJ2-3; 7 nucleotides line up with TRBD1. Germline-derived CDR1 and CDR2 are SGHRS and YFSETQ. The CDR3 has 19 residues. Here the CDR3 reads CASRLGPFGDSSLTDTQYF. The CDR3 nucleotides read TGCGCCAGCAGGTTGGGGCCATTTGGGGACAGTTCACTCACAGATACGCAGTATTTT.